The source of this T cell receptor (beta chain) is a study of T cell clones after liver transplantation. Across the whole study: Until 12-24 months post-transplant, subjects got standard immunosuppression and no induction. Patients counted as tolerant after at least one year off all immunosuppression, enzymes not exceeding twice normal.

The data were produced by immunoSEQ multiplex PCR, yet TCRdb's version contains in-frame clones alone and is incomplete. The data show approximately 8,800 clones, with about 80% seen just once and around a sixth held by the top ten. This clone was counted only a few times. This specimen was CD8+ T cells from blood, taken before liver transplant. The TCR originated in a human donor who received a liver transplant.

The DNA for the CDR3 is TGTGCCGCGGTAGGGGGGCCGGATGGCTACACCTTC. Amino acids: CAAVGGPDGYTF. The rearrangement uses TRBV6-6 and TRBJ1-2, with a possible D match to TRBD1 (6 bases). The CDR3 covers 12 residues. Trimming took off 11 bases at V and 6 bases at J, with 16 bases between the two ends. Germline V lookup: CDR1 MNHNY, CDR2 SVGAGI (reference sequence).